This TCR beta chain is drawn from a study of cytomegalovirus exposure and HLA in healthy donors. General study points: Later analysis showed TCR association rates varying by HLA locus, highest for DRB1 and lowest for HLA-C.

As regards this clone: What it binds is unknown.

This PCR relied on a set of 60 Vbeta primers and 13 Jbeta primers. TCRdb's table, derived via immunoSEQ multiplex PCR, lists solely in-frame clones and lacks some. The data show 150,000 to 200,000 clones, approximately 80% seen once. CDR3 length: 16 amino acids. With 3 bases removed from V and 0 bases from J, the gap between germline ends came to 12 bases. The germline CDR1 and CDR2 sequences are MDHEN and SYDVKM. This clonotype was sampled from a woman between 45 and 65 years old in good health and CMV-seronegative. The chain links TRBV28 to TRBJ1-3; possible D gene TRBD1, 6 bases. Sequencing was carried out using PBMCs. The CDR3 sequence is CASSLQGTFSGNTIYF. Here the CDR3 DNA reads TGTGCCAGCAGTTTGCAGGGGACCTTCTCTGGAAACACCATATATTTT.